The sequence of this T cell receptor beta chain was determined in a study of cytomegalovirus exposure and HLA in healthy donors. Study-wide context: Of the donors genotyped, several hundred in all, 81% fell in the Caucasian-associated ancestry cluster. Findings and limits, study-wide: Previous analysis showed most TCR beta V segments were productive about 90% or about 30% of the time. Across donors, most TCRs were seen rarely, yet some public ones were widespread.

Remarks on this clone: The antigen remains unidentified.

Trimming shortened V by 5 bases and J by 8 bases, and 16 bases separated the two germline ends. Germline CDR1 is SGHAT and CDR2 is FQNNGV. This CDR3 spans 14 amino acids. PCR employed 60 Vbeta and 13 Jbeta primers. Only in-frame clones appear in the TCRdb table, and some are missing; sequencing was by immunoSEQ multiplex PCR. The sample lists 170,000 or so clones, around 84% seen once, with under 4% in the top ten. The clonotype originates from a woman aged 40 to 50 in good health and CMV-seronegative. Source material: PBMCs. The chain recombines TRBV11-2 with TRBJ2-1; D perhaps matches TRBD1 (6 bases). CDR3 sequence reads: CASSQTGNVDEQFF. Written as DNA, the CDR3 is TGTGCCAGCAGCCAAACAGGGAACGTGGATGAGCAGTTCTTC.